These 8 T cell receptor beta chains were all obtained from the same sample, sequenced in a study of T cell responses to AZD1222 COVID-19 vaccine (dated by TCRdb to the early 2020s). The sample's time point, from its label and the paper: baseline before first vaccination. The library was made by the immunoSEQ multiplex PCR assay. TCRdb carries this immuneACCESS record with in-frame sequences only. Its versions omit some clonotypes, under half of them owing to an unresolved V gene in the studies checked, with the rest unexplained. For this sample the table gives approximately 260,000 clones, of which approximately 93% were detected only once. The ten largest clones add up to 0.5% to 0.7% of the sample. The sample here was peripheral blood, taken on day 0 of AZD1222 vaccination. The source of these receptors is an adult in good health.

The gene calls are TRBV6-5 and TRBJ2-1; TRBD2 matches at 7 bases. CDR1 and CDR2 from the germline V gene are MNHEY and SVGAGI. J gave up 0 bases and V 2 bases, and 4 bases lay outside the gene matches. The CDR3 is made up of 16 amino acids. CDR3 DNA sequence: TGTGCCAGCAGTTACCGGGGGGATAGCTCCTACAATGAGCAGTTCTTC. Protein sequence: CASSYRGDSSYNEQFF.

The chain carries TRBV19 and TRBJ2-1, with 10 bases lining up with TRBD2. Per germline, CDR1 LNHDA and CDR2 SQIVND (reference sequence). J was trimmed by 2 bases and V by 5 bases; bases with no gene match: 3. The CDR3 length is 15 residues. The CDR3 sequence: CASSSSGGAYNEQFF. The CDR3, as DNA: TGTGCCAGTAGTTCGAGCGGGGGGGCCTACAATGAGCAGTTCTTC.

This clone appeared once. The chain couples TRBV5-1 to TRBJ1-2; 7 bases match TRBD1. The CDR3 has 13 residues. With 7 bases clipped from V and 0 bases from J, the junction kept 3 bases outside the gene matches. Per germline, CDR1 SGHRS and CDR2 YFSETQ. CDR3 protein: CASRQGPNYGYTF. The CDR3 DNA is TGCGCCAGCCGACAGGGCCCTAACTATGGCTACACCTTC.

The J gene is TRBJ1-6, the V gene TRBV3-1 (or the pseudogene TRBV3-2); 7 bases match TRBD1. The CDR3 consists of 12 residues. Germline CDR1 and CDR2: LGHDT and YNNKEL (reference sequence). The junction had 1 base not matched to a gene; V was cut back by 0 bases and J by 14 bases. The CDR3: CASSQDRGALHF. The CDR3 coding sequence is TGTGCCAGCAGCCAAGACAGGGGGGCCCTCCACTTT.

CDR3: CASSFAIYEQYF. Here the CDR3 DNA reads TGTGCCAGCAGTTTTGCAATCTACGAGCAGTACTTC. The rearrangement joins TRBV28 to TRBJ2-7; D ambiguous. The CDR3 has 12 residues. CDR1 and CDR2 (germline): MDHEN, SYDVKM. V lost 3 bases and J lost 3, with 6 bases in between.

The chain joins TRBV2 to TRBJ2-1; TRBD1 is a possible D gene (7 bases). V was clipped by 0 bases and J by 7 bases, with 13 bases between them. The germline V gene encodes CDR1 SNHLY and CDR2 FYNNEI. The CDR3 runs 15 residues. CDR3: CASSEAPRGENEQFF. CDR3 nucleotide sequence: TGTGCCAGCAGTGAAGCGCCCAGGGGGGAGAATGAGCAGTTCTTC.

The chain employs TRBV9 and TRBJ2-3, with unresolved D. In germline, CDR1 is SGDLS, CDR2 YYNGEE. V lost 0 bases and J lost 4, with 6 bases in between. The CDR3 covers 13 residues. For the CDR3, the DNA is TGTGCCAGCAGCGTAGAGGGCGCAGATACGCAGTATTTT. This gives the protein CASSVEGADTQYF.

The chain has TRBV27 and TRBJ1-1, with D perhaps matching TRBD1 (6 bases). CDR3 length: 12 residues. Germline V CDR1 and CDR2: MNHEY, SMNVEV (reference sequence). V gave up 6 bases and J gave up 4 bases, with 9 bases separating them. The CDR3: CASRTRGTEAFF. For the CDR3, the DNA is TGTGCCAGCAGAACCAGGGGCACTGAAGCTTTCTTT.